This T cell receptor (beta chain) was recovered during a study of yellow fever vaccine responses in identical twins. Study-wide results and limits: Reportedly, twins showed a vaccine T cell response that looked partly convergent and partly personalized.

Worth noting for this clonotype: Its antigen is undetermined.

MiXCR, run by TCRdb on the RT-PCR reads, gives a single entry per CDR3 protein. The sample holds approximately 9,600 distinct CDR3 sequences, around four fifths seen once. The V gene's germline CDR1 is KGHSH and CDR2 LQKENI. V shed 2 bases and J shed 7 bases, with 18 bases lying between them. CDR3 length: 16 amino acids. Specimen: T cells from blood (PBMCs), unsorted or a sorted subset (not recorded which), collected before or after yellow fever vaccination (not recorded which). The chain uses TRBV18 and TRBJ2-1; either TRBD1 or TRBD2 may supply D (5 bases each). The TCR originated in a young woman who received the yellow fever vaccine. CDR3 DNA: TGTGCCAGCTCACCAATCGGGGACCCTACCGGGAATGAGCAGTTCTTC. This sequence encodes CASSPIGDPTGNEQFF.